This entry lists 11 T cell receptor beta chains sequenced from one sample in a study of vaccination effects on CD4 cells after COVID-19. These receptors have no identified antigens. The method was immunoSEQ multiplex PCR; TCRdb's version includes in-frame clones alone and lacks a portion of them. The table has 20,000 to 25,000 clones, roughly 79% seen once; the top ten hold about 5.3%. Peptide-pool stimulation followed by sequencing identified expanded antigen-specific CD4+ clonotypes in the ViraFEST assay. CD4+ T cells were isolated after nine to ten days of culture. Participants received two doses of either the BNT162b2 or mRNA-1273 vaccine. This sample comprised CD4+ T cells from PBMCs cultured with SARS-CoV-2 spike peptides, obtained after COVID-19 vaccination. The source is a human donor who received a COVID-19 vaccine. Some clones in this sample may be carry-over from other donors' samples.

The chain has TRBV2 and TRBJ2-2; D is uncertain. CDR3 length: 11 residues. The V gene lost 8 bases and the J gene lost 5 bases, with 6 bases spanning the gap. The V gene's germline CDR1 is SNHLY and CDR2 FYNNEI. The CDR3 bases are TGTGCCAGCGGCGTGACCGGGGAGCTGTTTTTT. Its protein product is CASGVTGELFF.

The chain combines TRBV19 with TRBJ2-5, with a tentative D call TRBD1 (6 bases). V lost 5 bases to trimming and J lost 5 bases, with 12 bases between them. Per the germline V gene, CDR1 is LNHDA and CDR2 is SQIVND (reference sequence). This CDR3 region has 13 residues. The DNA of the CDR3 is TGTGCCAGTAGTCCTGGGGGCCGGGAGACCCAGTACTTC. As protein: CASSPGGRETQYF. Based on the CDR3 plus reference TRBV19 and TRBJ2-5, the full variable domain is DGGITQSPKYLFRKEGQNVTLSCEQNLNHDAMYWYRQDPGQGLRLIYYSQIVNDFQKGDIAEGYSVSREKKESFPLTVTSAQKNPTAFYLCASSPGGRETQYFGPGTRLLVL.

This clone has only one observation. This chain connects TRBV24-1 to TRBJ1-1; tentatively, D is TRBD1 (6 bases). The CDR3 is 13 residues long. From germline, CDR1 is KGHDR and CDR2 SFDVKD. V gave up 4 bases and J gave up 5 bases, with 10 bases separating them. In nucleotides, the CDR3 is TGTGCCACCAGTGACCTCAGGGGTACTGAAGCTTTCTTT. Amino acids: CATSDLRGTEAFF.

V usage is TRBV18 and J usage is TRBJ1-1; 7 positions agree with TRBD1. The CDR3 has 16 amino acids. The germline V gene has CDR1 KGHSH and CDR2 LQKENI. Losses at the gene ends were 3 bases for V and 1 base for J; bases not matched to a gene: 8. The CDR3 loop reads CASSPFTGTENTEAFF. CDR3 coding DNA: TGTGCCAGCTCACCGTTCACCGGGACAGAGAACACTGAAGCTTTCTTT.

The J gene is TRBJ2-7, the V gene TRBV6-5; perhaps TRBD2 as D (6 bases). Germline CDR1 reads MNHEY; CDR2 reads SVGAGI. The CDR3 covers 14 residues. V lost 6 bases and J 9 bases, leaving 21 bases between the germline ends. CDR3 loop: CASSDPVRLGGQYV. The CDR3 nucleotides are TGTGCCAGCAGCGACCCGGTGAGGCTCGGGGGGCAGTACGTC.

The chain is built from TRBV2 and TRBJ2-3; a possible D gene is TRBD1 (5 bases). Per germline, CDR1 SNHLY and CDR2 FYNNEI. Trimming shortened V by 3 bases and J by 0 bases, and 7 bases separated the two germline ends. The CDR3 sequence is 14 residues long. CDR3 bases: TGTGCCAGCAGTGAGGGGCGGAGCACAGATACGCAGTATTTT. The encoded protein is CASSEGRSTDTQYF.

V and J are TRBV27 and TRBJ1-2; the D is unclear. V was trimmed by 6 bases and J by 8 bases, leaving 13 bases between them. Germline lookup yields CDR1 MNHEY and CDR2 SMNVEV (reference sequence). The CDR3 sequence is 12 residues long. CDR3 nucleotides: TGTGCCAGCAGCCCCCCCCGAGGGGGCTACACCTTC. Protein sequence: CASSPPRGGYTF.

This chain joins TRBV19 and TRBJ1-2, with 8 bases aligning to TRBD1. After removal of 6 bases from V and 4 bases from J, the junction contained 4 bases not matched to a gene. From germline, CDR1 is LNHDA and CDR2 SQIVND (reference sequence). The CDR3 has 13 residues. CDR3 DNA: TGTGCCAGTAGACAGACAGGGGCCTATGGCTACACCTTC. Protein: CASRQTGAYGYTF.

The J gene is TRBJ1-1, the V gene TRBV4-1; D is unclear. This CDR3 comprises 16 residues. Germline values: CDR1 MGHRA, CDR2 YSYEKL. Trimming left V 1 base short and J 5 bases short, with 17 bases between. In DNA form, the CDR3 reads TGCGCCAGCAGCCAAGTGGTTTTGATGGTGAGAACTGAAGCTTTCTTT. Its protein is CASSQVVLMVRTEAFF.

The chain has TRBV7-2 and TRBJ2-5, with unresolved D. This CDR3 contains 12 residues. V shed 5 bases and J shed 0 bases, with 4 bases lying between them. Germline lookup yields CDR1 SGHTA and CDR2 FQGNSA. The DNA for the CDR3 is TGTGCCAGCAGCACCTACCAAGAGACCCAGTACTTC. It yields the protein CASSTYQETQYF.

This chain links TRBV11-1 with TRBJ2-3; TRBD2 might be the D (7 bases). The germline V and J ends were trimmed by 1 base and 1 base, with 12 bases remaining between them. This CDR3 is built from 16 residues. In germline, CDR1 is SGHAT, CDR2 FQDESV (reference sequence). The CDR3, as DNA: TGTGCCAGCAGCTTAGGGCGGGGGCCACGCACAGATACGCAGTATTTT. This encodes CASSLGRGPRTDTQYF.